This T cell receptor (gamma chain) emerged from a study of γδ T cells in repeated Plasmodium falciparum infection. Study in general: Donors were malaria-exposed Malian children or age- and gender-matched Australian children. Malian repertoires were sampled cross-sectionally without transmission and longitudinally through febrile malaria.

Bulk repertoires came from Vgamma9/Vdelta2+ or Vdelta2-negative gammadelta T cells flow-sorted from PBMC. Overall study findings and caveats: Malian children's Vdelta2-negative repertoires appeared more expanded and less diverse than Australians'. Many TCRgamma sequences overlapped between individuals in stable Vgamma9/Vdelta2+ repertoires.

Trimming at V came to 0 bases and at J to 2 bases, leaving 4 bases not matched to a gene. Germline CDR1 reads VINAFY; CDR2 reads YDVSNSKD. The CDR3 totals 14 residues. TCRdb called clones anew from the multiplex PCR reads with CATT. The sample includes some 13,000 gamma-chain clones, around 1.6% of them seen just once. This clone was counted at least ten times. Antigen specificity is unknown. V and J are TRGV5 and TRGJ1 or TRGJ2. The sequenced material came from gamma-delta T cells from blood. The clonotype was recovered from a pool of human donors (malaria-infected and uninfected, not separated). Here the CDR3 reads CATWDRPYYYKKLF. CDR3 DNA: TGTGCCACCTGGGACAGGCCCTATTATTATAAGAAACTCTTT.